This entry concerns a single T cell receptor beta chain. The data are from a study of cytotoxic CD8 clonotypes in ibrutinib-treated CLL. Method: immunoSEQ multiplex PCR; TCRdb's copy keeps in-frame clones and lacks some. The repertoire holds about 200,000 clones, with roughly 77% as singletons. The CDR3 has 18 amino acids. V shed 5 bases and J 4 bases; nucleotides not matched to a gene: 13. Germline values: CDR1 SGHTA, CDR2 FQGTGA. This receptor was taken from a human donor with chronic lymphocytic leukemia. This chain joins TRBV7-3 and TRBJ2-7; 14 nucleotides agree with TRBD2. Sequenced material: PBMCs, taken after 12 months of ibrutinib treatment. The CDR3 sequence: CASSRTGTSGGGDYEQYF. CDR3 in DNA: TGTGCCAGCAGCCGAACCGGGACTAGCGGGGGAGGCGATTACGAGCAGTACTTC.